The 19 T cell receptor beta chains in this list originate from one sample, sequenced in a study of blood T cell repertoires in COVID-19. TCRdb's copy holds only in-frame clones and misses some; the assay was immunoSEQ multiplex PCR. The sample holds about 36,000 clones; about three quarters are singletons and the top ten take less than 2.5%. Input material: peripheral blood. The receptors shown here come from a man in his fifties or sixties with active COVID-19.

This chain joins TRBV4-3 and TRBJ1-2; 8 bases align to TRBD1. V shed 4 bases, J shed 4 bases, and the junction held 8 bases outside the gene matches. This CDR3 comprises 15 residues. CDR1 is LGHNA, CDR2 YSLEER, per germline. CDR3 DNA: TGCGCCAGCAGCCGAGGACAGGGACCGGGCTATGGCTACACCTTC. It codes for CASSRGQGPGYGYTF.

V is TRBV5-4 and J is TRBJ1-2; TRBD1 is a possible D gene (6 bases). V lost 4 bases and J lost 3, with 13 bases in between. In germline, CDR1 is SGHNT, CDR2 YYREEE (reference sequence). The CDR3 is 14 residues long. The CDR3 here is CASSLDSTDYGYTF. Here the CDR3 DNA reads TGTGCCAGCAGCCTGGACAGCACTGACTATGGCTACACCTTC. The full variable domain, in which reference TRBV5-4 and TRBJ1-2 provide the parts outside the CDR3, is ETGVTQSPTHLIKTRGQQVTLRCSSQSGHNTVSWYQQALGQGPQFIFQYYREEENGRGNFPPRFSGLQFPNYSSELNVNALELDDSALYLCASSLDSTDYGYTFGSGTRLTVV.

The V and J genes are TRBV2 and TRBJ2-1; 8 bases align to TRBD1. The J segment lost 7 bases and the V segment lost 5 bases, leaving 10 bases of the junction unmatched. This CDR3 region has 15 residues. CDR1 is SNHLY and CDR2 is FYNNEI in the germline V gene. DNA of the CDR3: TGTGCCAGCAGTCAAGGACAGGGTTCGGGGAATGAGCAGTTCTTC. It codes for CASSQGQGSGNEQFF.

The chain couples TRBV7-3 to TRBJ2-3; 12 bases fit TRBD2. The CDR3 loop spans 15 amino acids. Germline V CDR1 and CDR2: SGHTA, FQGTGA. The V and J ends lost 4 bases and 7 bases, in that order; junction bases with no gene match: 6. The CDR3 here is CASSSTSGSENTQYF. The CDR3 DNA reads as TGTGCCAGCAGCTCGACTAGCGGGAGTGAAAATACGCAGTATTTT.

The chain couples TRBV30 to TRBJ1-2; no clear D. V shed 2 bases and J shed 8 bases, with 15 bases lying between them. The germline V gene has CDR1 GTSNPN and CDR2 SVGIG (reference sequence). The CDR3 has 13 amino acids. This CDR3 is CAWSQTSAWGYTF. CDR3 coding DNA: TGTGCCTGGAGTCAGACCTCAGCGTGGGGCTACACCTTC.

The rearrangement uses TRBV28 and TRBJ1-6; D is unclear. The CDR3 has 15 residues. V was clipped by 3 bases and J by 0 bases, with 6 bases between them. In germline, CDR1 is MDHEN, CDR2 SYDVKM. CDR3 sequence (DNA): TGTGCCAGCAGTTTCGCAGACTCCTATAATTCACCCCTCCACTTT. Encoded protein: CASSFADSYNSPLHF.

This clone occurred once. The chain links TRBV6-6 to TRBJ2-5; perhaps TRBD2 as D (6 bases). This CDR3 contains 16 residues. Germline V gene sequence: CDR1 MNHNY, CDR2 SVGAGI (reference sequence). V was clipped by 5 bases and J by 4 bases, with 20 bases between them. The CDR3 sequence is CASSPTASARRETQYF. The CDR3 DNA sequence: TGTGCCAGCAGTCCTACCGCTAGCGCCCGGCGAGAGACCCAGTACTTC.

This sequence joins TRBV5-1 and TRBJ2-1; TRBD2 agrees at 14 bases. The CDR3 has 20 amino acids. The junction had 11 bases not matched to a gene; V was cut back by 3 bases and J by 0 bases. Germline-derived CDR1 and CDR2 are SGHRS and YFSETQ. The CDR3 reads CASSSLGTSGSGSSYNEQFF. For the CDR3, the DNA is TGCGCCAGCAGCTCGCTAGGGACTAGCGGGAGTGGCAGCTCCTACAATGAGCAGTTCTTC.

The V call is TRBV30, the J call TRBJ1-4; 9 bases fit TRBD1. The CDR3 contains 13 residues. Germline CDR1 is GTSNPN and CDR2 is SVGIG (reference sequence). V shed 3 bases, J shed 8 bases, and the junction held 4 bases outside the gene matches. In DNA form, the CDR3 reads TGTGCCTGGAGCAAACAGGGGGCGGAAAAACTGTTTTTT. This gives the protein CAWSKQGAEKLFF. Looking up the rest from reference TRBV30 and TRBJ1-4 gives the full variable domain: SQTIHQWPATLVQPVGSPLSLECTVEGTSNPNLYWYRQAAGRGLQLLFYSVGIGQISSEVPQNLSASRPQDRQFILSSKKLLLSDSGFYLCAWSKQGAEKLFFGSGTQLSVL.

J is TRBJ1-2 and V is TRBV5-4; D not resolved. The CDR3 is 15 residues long. V lost 6 bases, J lost 4 bases, and 19 bases lay in between. Germline V gene lookup returns CDR1 SGHNT and CDR2 YYREEE (reference sequence). CDR3 in DNA: TGTGCCAGCACCCTAAACTACGAGGGCCGCTATGGCTACACCTTC. Protein product: CASTLNYEGRYGYTF.

V usage is TRBV27 and J usage is TRBJ1-4; TRBD1 matches at 7 bases. With 6 bases clipped from V and 6 bases from J, the junction kept 7 bases outside the gene matches. The CDR3 consists of 14 residues. CDR1 and CDR2 (germline): MNHEY, SMNVEV (reference sequence). CDR3 DNA: TGTGCCAGCAGACGACAGGGCAGCCATGAAAAACTGTTTTTT. Encoded protein: CASRRQGSHEKLFF.

V usage is TRBV6-1 and J usage is TRBJ2-3; 8 bases are a match to TRBD1. The germline CDR1 and CDR2 sequences are MNHNS and SASEGT. CDR3 length: 15 amino acids. Trimming at V came to 1 base and at J to 5 bases, leaving 5 bases not matched to a gene. CDR3 protein: CASSEGQGIIDTQYF. The CDR3 bases are TGTGCCAGCAGTGAAGGACAGGGGATTATAGATACGCAGTATTTT.

This clone has a single count. CDR3 coding DNA: TGTGCCAGCAGTCCTGGGACAGGGATTCAGCCCCAGCATTTT. It codes for CASSPGTGIQPQHF. The genes are TRBV6-6 and TRBJ1-5, with TRBD1 matching over 9 bases. This CDR3 is built from 14 residues. V shed 5 bases and J 6 bases; nucleotides not matched to a gene: 5. Germline loops: CDR1 MNHNY, CDR2 SVGAGI (reference sequence).

In its sample, this clone was seen a few times. The gene calls are TRBV2 and TRBJ2-7, with D tentatively TRBD1 (5 bases). The V end lost 6 bases, the J end lost 5 bases, and 8 bases lay between the germline ends. Germline CDR1 reads SNHLY; CDR2 reads FYNNEI. The CDR3 has 11 residues. Here the CDR3 DNA reads TGTGCCAGCAGCAGGGTCCACGAGCAGTACTTC. Translating it yields CASSRVHEQYF.

The genes are TRBV30 and TRBJ2-1, with 9 positions matching TRBD2. Per the germline V gene, CDR1 is GTSNPN and CDR2 is SVGIG (reference sequence). V shed 5 bases, J shed 4 bases, and the junction held 6 bases outside the gene matches. The CDR3 consists of 14 residues. DNA for the CDR3: TGTGCCTGGCTCCTAGCGGGACAATACAATGAGCAGTTCTTC. This sequence encodes CAWLLAGQYNEQFF.

The chain carries TRBV10-3 and TRBJ1-1; unclear D gene. The CDR3 has 14 residues. Germline V gene sequence: CDR1 ENHRY, CDR2 SYGVKD. V gave up 3 bases and J gave up 1 base, with 9 bases separating them. The chain's CDR3 is CAISDPRGNTEAFF. The CDR3 nucleotides read TGTGCCATCAGTGACCCCCGGGGGAACACTGAAGCTTTCTTT.

The chain carries TRBV30 and TRBJ2-1, with 8 bases lining up with TRBD2. With V trimmed by 3 bases and J by 7 bases, 14 bases remained unmatched. The germline V gene has CDR1 GTSNPN and CDR2 SVGIG (reference sequence). This CDR3 spans 16 amino acids. DNA of the CDR3: TGTGCCTGGAGCGCTAGCCGGGGGGGTATTGTGAATGAGCAGTTCTTC. It is translated as CAWSASRGGIVNEQFF.

The chain uses TRBV10-3 and TRBJ2-3, with 9 bases that match TRBD2. CDR1 and CDR2 from the germline V gene are ENHRY and SYGVKD. This CDR3 is built from 15 residues. V shed 5 bases, J shed 6 bases, and the junction held 9 bases outside the gene matches. In DNA form, the CDR3 reads TGTGCCATCAGTAGCTTAGCGGGGGCTGGGGATACGCAGTATTTT. It encodes CAISSLAGAGDTQYF.

This clone is termed medium-sized (0.01 to 0.1%). The chain combines TRBV6-2 or TRBV6-3 with TRBJ2-7; weak D call: TRBD1 (6 bases). The V and J ends lost 0 bases and 1 base respectively, with 7 bases between them. CDR1 and CDR2 from the germline V gene are MNHEY and SVGEGT. The CDR3 is made up of 14 amino acids. CDR3 protein: CASSYSDSSYEQYF. CDR3 DNA sequence: TGTGCCAGCAGTTACTCGGACAGTTCCTACGAGCAGTACTTC.